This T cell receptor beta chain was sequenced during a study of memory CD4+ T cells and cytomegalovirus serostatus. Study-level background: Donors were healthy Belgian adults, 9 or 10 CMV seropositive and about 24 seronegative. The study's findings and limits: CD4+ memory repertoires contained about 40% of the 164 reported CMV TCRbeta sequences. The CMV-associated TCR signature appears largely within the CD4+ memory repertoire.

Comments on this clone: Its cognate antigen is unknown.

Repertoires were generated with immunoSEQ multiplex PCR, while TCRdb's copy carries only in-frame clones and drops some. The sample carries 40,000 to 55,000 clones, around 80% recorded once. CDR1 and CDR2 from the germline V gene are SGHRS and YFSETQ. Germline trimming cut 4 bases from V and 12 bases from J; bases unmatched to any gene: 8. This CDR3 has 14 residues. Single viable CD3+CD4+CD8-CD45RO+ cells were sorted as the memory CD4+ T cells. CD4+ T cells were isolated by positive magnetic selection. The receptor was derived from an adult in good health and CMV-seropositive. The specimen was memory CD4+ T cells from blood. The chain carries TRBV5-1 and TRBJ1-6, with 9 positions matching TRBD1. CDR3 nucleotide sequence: TGCGCCAGCAGCCTTGGACAGGGGAAGGTACCCCTCCACTTT. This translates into CASSLGQGKVPLHF.